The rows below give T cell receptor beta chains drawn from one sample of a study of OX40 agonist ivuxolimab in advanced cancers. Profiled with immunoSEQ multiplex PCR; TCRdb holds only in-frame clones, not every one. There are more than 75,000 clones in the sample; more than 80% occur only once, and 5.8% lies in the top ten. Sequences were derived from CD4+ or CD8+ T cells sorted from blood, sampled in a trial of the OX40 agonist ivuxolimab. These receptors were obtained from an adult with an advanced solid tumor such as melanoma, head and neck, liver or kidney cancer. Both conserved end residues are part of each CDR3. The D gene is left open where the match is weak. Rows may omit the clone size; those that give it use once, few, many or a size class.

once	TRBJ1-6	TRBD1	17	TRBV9	CASSLTDRGSSNSPLHF	TGTGCCAGCAGCTTAACGGACAGGGGGTCGAGTAATTCACCCCTCCACTTT
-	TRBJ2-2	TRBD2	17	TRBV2	CASRAELLAGDTGELFF	TGTGCCAGCAGGGCCGAATTACTAGCGGGAGACACCGGGGAGCTGTTTTTT
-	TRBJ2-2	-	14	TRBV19	CASSILRGTGELFF	TGTGCCAGTAGTATTCTCAGGGGTACCGGGGAGCTGTTTTTT
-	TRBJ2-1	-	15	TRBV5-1	CASSLGRSSSDEQFF	TGCGCCAGCAGCTTGGGGCGGAGCTCCTCAGATGAGCAGTTCTTC
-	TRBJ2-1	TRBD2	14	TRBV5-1	CASREGRSYNEQFF	TGCGCCAGTCGGGAGGGACGCTCCTACAATGAGCAGTTCTTC
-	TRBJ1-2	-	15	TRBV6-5	CASSYASGVMGGYTF	TGTGCCAGCAGTTACGCCTCCGGGGTTATGGGTGGCTACACCTTC
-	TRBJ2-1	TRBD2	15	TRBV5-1	CASSRGLAGASEQFF	TGCGCCAGCAGCCGAGGACTAGCGGGAGCTAGTGAGCAGTTCTTC
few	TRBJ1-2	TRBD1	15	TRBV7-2	CASSVKGQGASGYTF	TGTGCCAGCAGCGTAAAAGGACAGGGGGCGAGTGGCTACACCTTC
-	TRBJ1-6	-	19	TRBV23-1	CASSRGFFDRSSYNSPLHF	TGCGCCAGCAGTCGGGGATTCTTTGACCGCAGCTCCTATAATTCACCCCTCCACTTT
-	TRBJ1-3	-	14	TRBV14	CASSSGGPGNTIYF	TGTGCCAGCAGCTCGGGTGGCCCTGGAAACACCATATATTTT
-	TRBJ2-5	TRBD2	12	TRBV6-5	CVASGSRETQYF	TGTGTGGCTAGCGGGAGTAGAGAGACCCAGTACTTC
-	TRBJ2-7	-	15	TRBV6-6	CASSYSPSPPYEQYF	TGTGCCAGCAGTTACTCGCCCTCGCCCCCCTACGAGCAGTACTTC
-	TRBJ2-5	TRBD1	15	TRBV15	CATSRAQGPAGAQYF	TGTGCCACCAGCAGAGCACAGGGGCCGGCCGGGGCCCAGTACTTC
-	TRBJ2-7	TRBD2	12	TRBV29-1	CSGLAGPYEQYF	TGCAGCGGACTAGCGGGGCCCTACGAGCAGTACTTC
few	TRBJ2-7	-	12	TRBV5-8	CASSPHHYEQYF	TGTGCCAGCAGCCCACACCACTACGAGCAGTACTTC
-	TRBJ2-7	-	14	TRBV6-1	CASIPRQPSYEQYF	TGTGCCAGCATCCCACGACAACCTTCTTACGAGCAGTACTTC
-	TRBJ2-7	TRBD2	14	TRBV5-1	CASSFVGAGDEQYF	TGCGCCAGCAGCTTCGTAGGAGCGGGGGACGAGCAGTACTTC
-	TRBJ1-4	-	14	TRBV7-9	CASSPGTLDEKLFF	TGTGCCAGCAGCCCCGGGACACTGGATGAAAAACTGTTTTTT